Below are 26 T cell receptor beta chains sequenced from a single sample in a study of CD8 T cells in ankylosing spondylitis. Via MiXCR, TCRdb re-called the 5' RACE reads, giving one row per CDR3 protein. The table includes about 130,000 distinct CDR3 sequences, roughly an eighth detected once. The material sequenced was blood, either unsorted or a sorted T cell fraction (not recorded which). These receptors all stem from a female donor with ankylosing spondylitis or in good health (not recorded which).

This chain uses TRBV11-2 with TRBJ1-2, with a weak D call TRBD1 (6 bases). The CDR3 extends over 14 amino acids. The ends were cut back, 5 bases at V and 4 bases at J, with 14 bases in the middle. In germline, CDR1 is SGHAT, CDR2 FQNNGV. The DNA of the CDR3 is TGTGCCAGCAGCCCCCGGGGCAGGGGCTATGGCTACACCTTC. Amino acid sequence: CASSPRGRGYGYTF.

This clonotype was seen ten or more times. The chain carries TRBV20-1 and TRBJ2-2, with 14 bases fitting TRBD2. This CDR3 contains 16 residues. CDR1 and CDR2 from the germline V gene are DFQATT and SNEGSKA (reference sequence). Trimming removed 5 bases from V and 5 bases from J; junction bases left unmatched: 7. The CDR3 sequence is CSAFRLAGGRTGELFF. DNA of the CDR3: TGCAGTGCTTTTCGACTAGCGGGAGGGCGGACCGGGGAGCTGTTTTTT.

This chain links TRBV25-1 with TRBJ2-1; 10 bases fit TRBD2. With V trimmed by 2 bases and J by 9 bases, 7 bases remained unmatched. The germline V gene encodes CDR1 MGHDK and CDR2 SYGVNS. The CDR3 is 15 residues long. The CDR3 loop is CASSEDSGGPSEQFF. CDR3 coding DNA: TGTGCCAGCAGTGAAGATAGCGGGGGGCCATCTGAGCAGTTCTTC.

V and J are TRBV5-6 and TRBJ2-1, with 7 bases that match TRBD2. This CDR3 is 12 amino acids long. The V gene end was trimmed by 0 bases and the J gene end by 10 bases; junction bases not matched to a gene: 1. Looked up from germline, CDR1 is SGHDT and CDR2 is YYEEEE. Here the CDR3 reads CASSLAGGEQFF. DNA for the CDR3: TGTGCCAGCAGCTTGGCGGGAGGCGAGCAGTTCTTC.

This clonotype came up a few times. V and J are TRBV12-3 or TRBV12-4 and TRBJ2-2, with D possibly being TRBD2 (6 bases). This CDR3 has 16 residues. V lost 7 bases and J lost 4, with 19 bases in between. CDR3 amino acids: CASTSRPSGGTGELFF. CDR3 nucleotide sequence: TGTGCCAGCACCTCCCGCCCCTCCGGGGGCACCGGGGAGCTGTTTTTT.

This clonotype showed up just a few times. CDR3 sequence reads: CASKKRGGNYEQYF. CDR3 in DNA: TGTGCCAGCAAGAAGCGGGGGGGAAACTACGAGCAGTACTTC. The chain recombines TRBV2 with TRBJ2-7, with TRBD2 matching 10 bases. Trimming at V came to 7 bases and at J to 3 bases, leaving 6 bases not matched to a gene. The CDR3 contains 14 residues. The germline CDR1 and CDR2 sequences are SNHLY and FYNNEI.

This clonotype was seen at least ten times. J is TRBJ2-7 and V is TRBV12-3 or TRBV12-4; D not certain. Trimming pared 5 bases from V and 3 bases from J, leaving 8 bases between. The CDR3 has 12 residues. The CDR3 DNA reads as TGTGCCAGCAGTGGGGATGTCTACGAGCAGTACTTC. Translated, it gives CASSGDVYEQYF.

At least ten counts were recorded for this clonotype. J is TRBJ2-3 and V is TRBV5-1, with D perhaps given as TRBD1 or TRBD2 (5 bases each). The CDR3 covers 17 residues. Trimming removed 3 bases from V and 2 bases from J, with 19 bases in between. Germline-derived CDR1 and CDR2 are SGHRS and YFSETQ. The CDR3 nucleotides are TGCGCCAGCAGCTCGGGCCCAGGGAGTCCCCCCACAGATACGCAGTATTTT. Encoded protein: CASSSGPGSPPTDTQYF. Variable domain in full (rest from reference TRBV5-1 and TRBJ2-3): KAGVTQTPRYLIKTRGQQVTLSCSPISGHRSVSWYQQTPGQGLQFLFEYFSETQRNKGNFPGRFSGRQFSNSRSEMNVSTLELGDSALYLCASSSGPGSPPTDTQYFGPGTRLTVL.

This clonotype has ten or more counts. The rearrangement joins TRBV6-5 to TRBJ2-1; D is perhaps TRBD2 (6 bases). The CDR3 covers 13 residues. The germline gives CDR1 MNHEY, CDR2 SVGAGI. V was shortened by 4 bases and J by 4 bases, with 8 bases between the two germline ends. CDR3 DNA: TGTGCCAGCAGTTGGGGACTTTACAATGAGCAGTTCTTC. It encodes CASSWGLYNEQFF.

This clonotype was counted at least ten times. This chain uses TRBV29-1 with TRBJ2-2; 8 positions match TRBD2. The CDR3 consists of 15 residues. Per the germline V gene, CDR1 is SQVTM and CDR2 is ANQGSEA. V was clipped by 7 bases and J by 2 bases; unmatched bases: 9. CDR3 coding DNA: TGCAGCGCCGGACTAGCCGGGGTCAACACCGGGGAGCTGTTTTTT. This codes for CSAGLAGVNTGELFF.

This clonotype was counted many times. This sequence joins TRBV20-1 and TRBJ1-4; TRBD1 is a possible D gene (5 bases). V was trimmed by 6 bases and J by 8 bases, leaving 19 bases between them. Germline loops: CDR1 DFQATT, CDR2 SNEGSKA (reference sequence). This CDR3 region has 14 residues. As DNA, the CDR3 is TGCAGTGCCCCACGGGGCGGTCCAGGCGAAAAACTGTTTTTT. Its translation is CSAPRGGPGEKLFF.

This clonotype showed up many times. The CDR3 loop is CASSQSPAGNTGELFF. The CDR3 nucleotides read TGTGCCAGCAGCCAATCTCCCGCGGGCAACACCGGGGAGCTGTTTTTT. The J gene is TRBJ2-2, the V gene TRBV4-2, with D possibly TRBD2 on 5 matching bases. The V gene's germline CDR1 is LGHNA and CDR2 YNFKEQ. V lost 2 bases and J 2 bases, leaving 12 bases between the germline ends. This CDR3 region has 16 residues.

This clonotype has only a few counts. The rearrangement links TRBV5-1 to TRBJ1-1; D call uncertain. The CDR3 has 12 residues. V shed 0 bases and J shed 4 bases, with 4 bases lying between them. From germline, CDR1 is SGHRS and CDR2 YFSETQ. CDR3 sequence: CASSLDSTEAFF. The CDR3 DNA follows: TGCGCCAGCAGCTTGGATAGCACTGAAGCTTTCTTT.

The chain employs TRBV28 and TRBJ1-5; 10 nucleotides match TRBD1. The CDR3 consists of 16 residues. CDR1 is MDHEN, CDR2 SYDVKM, per germline. J was trimmed by 1 base and V by 6 bases; bases with no gene match: 6. CDR3 nucleotide sequence: TGTGCCAGCAGAACTGCGGACAGGGGGAGCAATCAGCCCCAGCATTTT. Its translation is CASRTADRGSNQPQHF.

This clonotype occurred many times. V gene TRBV9 combines with J gene TRBJ2-3; D uncertain. The germline V and J ends were trimmed by 0 bases and 0 bases, with 11 bases remaining between them. Per the germline V gene, CDR1 is SGDLS and CDR2 is YYNGEE. This CDR3 is built from 16 residues. The DNA of the CDR3 is TGTGCCAGCAGCGTAGGCAACGGTCCTAGCACAGATACGCAGTATTTT. Residues: CASSVGNGPSTDTQYF.

The chain uses TRBV6-1 and TRBJ2-5, with TRBD2 matching over 10 bases. Germline CDR1 MNHNS, CDR2 SASEGT. V trimming: 6 bases; J trimming: 4 bases; junction bases outside the gene matches: 17. The CDR3 spans 18 residues. The DNA of the CDR3 is TGTGCCAGCAGCCGAGGGCTAGCGGGAGATAATCGAGCAGAGACCCAGTACTTC. As protein: CASSRGLAGDNRAETQYF.

The sample holds a few counts of this clonotype. The V call is TRBV7-8, the J call TRBJ2-2; D is unclear. Looked up from germline, CDR1 is SGHVS and CDR2 is FQNEAQ. The V and J ends lost 4 bases and 4 bases respectively, with 10 bases between them. The CDR3 is 14 residues long. The CDR3 DNA is TGTGCCAGCAGCTGGGGTGGGGTCACCGGGGAGCTGTTTTTT. This encodes CASSWGGVTGELFF.

The table lists this clonotype with a few counts. The V gene is TRBV7-6, the J gene TRBJ1-6; maybe TRBD1 (5 bases). The V gene's germline CDR1 is SGHVS and CDR2 FNYEAQ. The CDR3 consists of 16 residues. Trimming removed 5 bases at V and 10 bases at J, with 21 bases between. The CDR3 DNA reads as TGTGCCAGCAGCCTGCCGGGACCCGGGGTACGGTCACCCCTCCACTTT. Its protein is CASSLPGPGVRSPLHF.

This clonotype has a count of ten or more. This rearrangement joins TRBV12-3 or TRBV12-4 to TRBJ1-2, with D uncertain. The CDR3 contains 12 residues. Trimming took 8 bases from V and 3 from J, leaving 10 bases between them. CDR3 nucleotides: TGTGCCAGCCGAGTGGGGTACTATGGCTACACCTTC. Protein: CASRVGYYGYTF.

This clonotype was recorded at least ten times. V and J are TRBV5-1 and TRBJ1-6; D gene ambiguous. The CDR3 has 15 residues. The germline V and J ends were trimmed by 0 bases and 6 bases, with 10 bases remaining between them. From germline, CDR1 is SGHRS and CDR2 YFSETQ. The CDR3 DNA reads TGCGCCAGCAGCTTGGACGTCGGGGTTAATTCACCCCTCCACTTT. Protein sequence: CASSLDVGVNSPLHF. Looking up the rest from reference TRBV5-1 and TRBJ1-6 gives the full variable domain: KAGVTQTPRYLIKTRGQQVTLSCSPISGHRSVSWYQQTPGQGLQFLFEYFSETQRNKGNFPGRFSGRQFSNSRSEMNVSTLELGDSALYLCASSLDVGVNSPLHFGNGTRLTVT.

Many counts were recorded for this clonotype. The rearrangement uses TRBV29-1 and TRBJ2-7, with 10 bases lining up with TRBD1. The CDR3 sequence is 16 residues long. The V and J ends lost 2 bases and 3 bases, in that order; junction bases with no gene match: 10. Germline V gives CDR1 SQVTM, CDR2 ANQGSEA. The CDR3 DNA follows: TGCAGCGTTGAATCCCAGCTCCGGGACAGGGGCTACGAGCAGTACTTC. This translates into CSVESQLRDRGYEQYF.

The chain recombines TRBV3-1 with TRBJ2-6; D not certain. The V end lost 0 bases, the J end lost 0 bases, and 6 bases lay between the germline ends. CDR3 length: 16 residues. Germline CDR1 and CDR2: LGHDT and YNNKEL (reference sequence). CDR3 sequence (DNA): TGTGCCAGCAGCCAAGACTGGAGCTCTGGGGCCAACGTCCTGACTTTC. Protein product: CASSQDWSSGANVLTF.

The rearrangement uses TRBV28 and TRBJ1-2; D is unclear. Germline loops: CDR1 MDHEN, CDR2 SYDVKM. Trimming cost V 4 bases and J 4 bases, with 13 bases left between them. This CDR3 has 14 amino acids. In DNA form, the CDR3 reads TGTGCCAGCAGTTCCGCTCCCCGGAGCTATGGCTACACCTTC. This codes for CASSSAPRSYGYTF.

J is TRBJ2-7 and V is TRBV21-1. TRBV21-1 is a documented pseudogene. This CDR3 has 16 amino acids. CDR3: CASSKDDRTGAHEQYF. CDR3 nucleotides: TGTGCCAGCAGCAAAGACGATCGGACAGGGGCTCACGAGCAGTACTTC.

In this sample, this clonotype turned up many times. The chain is built from TRBV20-1 and TRBJ2-3, with 7 nucleotides matching TRBD2. CDR3 size: 13 residues. The V gene end was trimmed by 8 bases and the J gene end by 1 base; junction bases not matched to a gene: 6. Germline loops: CDR1 DFQATT, CDR2 SNEGSKA (reference sequence). CDR3 region: CSLRAGGTDTQYF. CDR3 nucleotides: TGCAGTCTCAGGGCGGGGGGCACAGATACGCAGTATTTT.

This clonotype was detected a few times. The chain joins TRBV7-6 to TRBJ2-1; TRBD2 matches at 10 bases. V dropped 1 base and J dropped 4; count of bases not matched to a gene: 10. CDR3 size: 18 residues. Germline CDR1 reads SGHVS; CDR2 reads FNYEAQ. CDR3 DNA sequence: TGTGCCAGCAGCTTAGGTGCAGGACTAGCGGAATTGTACAATGAGCAGTTCTTC. Protein sequence: CASSLGAGLAELYNEQFF.